This entry is about one TCR beta chain. No antigen is known for it. The data are from a study of Ad26.COV2.S vaccination and SARS-CoV-2 variants. Stated treatment: roughly 19 received Ad26.COV2.S at low or high dose, single or two shots; 5 received placebo; per-sample allocation not given. Material that was analyzed had been drawn on day 63 after the first vaccine or placebo injection. Within Boston, the person who donated was an adult of 18-55 years. Libraries were prepared by immunoSEQ multiplex PCR; TCRdb keeps only in-frame clonotypes and omits some of them. Of roughly 250,000 clones in the sample, 87% were seen once. Whole-study findings and limits: Substantial breadth was reportedly displayed by spike-specific CD8+ and CD4+ T cell responses after vaccination. Spike-specific TCR breadth in vaccine recipients exceeded that seen in placebo recipients.

This CDR3 spans 12 amino acids. Trimming shortened V by 3 bases and J by 3 bases, and 8 bases separated the two germline ends. Germline V CDR1 and CDR2: GTSNPN, SVGIG (reference sequence). The TCR originated in a person aged 18-65 years who received the Ad26.COV2.S COVID-19 vaccine or a placebo. The input for sequencing was peripheral blood, taken in a trial of Ad26.COV2.S vaccine versus placebo. The V and J genes are TRBV30 and TRBJ1-2; D is possibly TRBD1 (5 bases). CDR3 nucleotide sequence: TGTGCCTGGAGGGGACGTTACTATGGCTACACCTTC. Protein product: CAWRGRYYGYTF.